Below are 15 T cell receptor beta chains sequenced from a single sample in a study of shared clonotypes between healthy human individuals. Naive CD8 cells, CD45RO-negative and positively selected for CCR7, excluded terminally differentiated effector memory CD45RA+ cells. Sequenced by immunoSEQ multiplex PCR; TCRdb stores in-frame clones only, minus some. The data contain just over 2,000,000 clones, just under 95% of them singletons. The sequenced sample consisted of naive CD8+ T cells sorted from blood. The source is a man aged 18 to 30 in good health.

The rearrangement joins TRBV7-8 to TRBJ2-7; D is unresolved. In germline, CDR1 is SGHVS, CDR2 FQNEAQ. CDR3 length: 14 residues. The V end lost 2 bases, the J end lost 4 bases, and 12 bases lay between the germline ends. The CDR3 reads CASSLLAKEYEQYF. The CDR3 nucleotides read TGTGCCAGCAGCTTACTTGCCAAGGAATACGAGCAGTACTTC.

This chain connects TRBV28 to TRBJ1-1, with a weak D call TRBD1 (5 bases). Germline V gene data show CDR1 as MDHEN and CDR2 as SYDVKM. V lost 8 bases and J 1 base, leaving 5 bases between the germline ends. This CDR3 contains 11 residues. CDR3 sequence (DNA): TGTGCCAGCGACAGGAACACTGAAGCTTTCTTT. Protein sequence: CASDRNTEAFF.

The V gene is TRBV2, the J gene TRBJ2-1, with 10 nucleotides matching TRBD2. The V and J ends lost 6 bases and 8 bases, in that order; junction bases with no gene match: 4. Per the germline V gene, CDR1 is SNHLY and CDR2 is FYNNEI. The CDR3 contains 13 residues. DNA for the CDR3: TGTGCCAGCAGCTCTAGCGGGAGCGATGAGCAGTTCTTC. This translates into CASSSSGSDEQFF.

The V call is TRBV5-6, the J call TRBJ2-7; tentatively, D is TRBD1 or TRBD2 (5 bases each). From germline, CDR1 is SGHDT and CDR2 YYEEEE. This CDR3 has 15 amino acids. The V gene lost 0 bases and the J gene lost 2 bases, with 12 bases spanning the gap. CDR3 residues: CASSLGWGPTYEQYF. The CDR3 DNA reads TGTGCCAGCAGCTTGGGATGGGGACCAACCTACGAGCAGTACTTC.

This clone was counted between two and nine times. Other DNA sequences in this sample translate to the same CDR3. The chain recombines TRBV6-5 with TRBJ1-2; D call uncertain. V lost 0 bases and J lost 2, with 7 bases in between. The CDR3 has 14 residues. Germline lookup yields CDR1 MNHEY and CDR2 SVGAGI. CDR3 nucleotide sequence: TGTGCCAGCAGTTACTCGAGGGAGAACTATGGCTACACCTTC. Translated: CASSYSRENYGYTF.

The chain links TRBV9 to TRBJ2-3; D remains unclear. CDR1 is SGDLS and CDR2 is YYNGEE in the germline V gene. Between the trimmed V and J ends, which lost 0 bases and 6 bases, there was a span of 11 bases. CDR3 length equals 14 residues. Written as DNA, the CDR3 is TGTGCCAGCAGCGTAGAAGGAGTCGGGGATACGCAGTATTTT. It specifies CASSVEGVGDTQYF. The full variable domain, in which reference TRBV9 and TRBJ2-3 provide the parts outside the CDR3, is DSGVTQTPKHLITATGQRVTLRCSPRSGDLSVYWYQQSLDQGLQFLIQYYNGEERAKGNILERFSAQQFPDLHSELNLSSLELGDSALYFCASSVEGVGDTQYFGPGTRLTVL.

This clone was recorded once. The V gene is TRBV13, the J gene TRBJ2-5; D may correspond to TRBD1 or TRBD2 (5 bases each). The ends were cut back, 4 bases at V and 1 base at J, with 7 bases in the middle. The CDR3 contains 13 residues. Germline assignment: CDR1 PRHDT and CDR2 FYEKMQ (reference sequence). DNA of the CDR3: TGTGCCAGCAGCTGGGGACCCCAAGAGACCCAGTACTTC. Translation: CASSWGPQETQYF.

CDR3 DNA: TGCGCCAGCAGTCCCTTCAGGGGAGCGGATGAGCAGTTCTTC. It yields the protein CASSPFRGADEQFF. The V and J genes are TRBV10-1 and TRBJ2-1; possible D gene TRBD1, 6 bases. CDR1 and CDR2 (germline): WNHNN, SYGVQD (reference sequence). The CDR3 has 14 amino acids. The ends were cut back, 5 bases at V and 8 bases at J, with 16 bases in the middle.

This clone was observed a single time. The V and J genes are TRBV7-8 and TRBJ1-5; D unresolved. V lost 5 bases to trimming and J lost 1 base, with 24 bases between them. The CDR3 covers 19 residues. Per germline, CDR1 SGHVS and CDR2 FQNEAQ. CDR3 loop: CASSLRMLGSNTSNQPQHF. The CDR3 coding sequence is TGTGCCAGCAGCCTTAGGATGTTAGGATCGAATACGAGCAATCAGCCCCAGCATTTT.

J is TRBJ2-7 and V is TRBV7-8; 13 nucleotides match TRBD2. The CDR3 covers 18 residues. Germline-derived CDR1 and CDR2 are SGHVS and FQNEAQ. Trimming at V came to 3 bases and at J to 0 bases, leaving 8 bases not matched to a gene. Written as DNA, the CDR3 is TGTGCCAGCAGCTTCCGACTAGCGGGGGGACCTCACTCCTACGAGCAGTACTTC. It is translated as CASSFRLAGGPHSYEQYF.

The chain combines TRBV5-4 with TRBJ2-5; maybe TRBD2 (5 bases). The V gene lost 2 bases and the J gene lost 2 bases, with 10 bases spanning the gap. The CDR3 runs 14 residues. Germline lookup yields CDR1 SGHNT and CDR2 YYREEE (reference sequence). Here the CDR3 reads CASSFEAVQETQYF. For the CDR3, the DNA is TGTGCCAGCAGCTTTGAAGCGGTGCAAGAGACCCAGTACTTC.

The V gene is TRBV6-5, the J gene TRBJ2-3, with D possibly TRBD2 on 5 matching bases. Trimming cost V 5 bases and J 3 bases, with 12 bases left between them. The CDR3 length is 14 residues. Germline values: CDR1 MNHEY, CDR2 SVGAGI. The CDR3 loop is CASSTSGRTDTQYF. The CDR3, as DNA: TGTGCCAGCAGTACCAGCGGTCGAACAGATACGCAGTATTTT.

V gene TRBV7-2 combines with J gene TRBJ1-1; D is possibly TRBD1 (5 bases). Germline CDR1 SGHTA, CDR2 FQGNSA. This CDR3 is built from 13 residues. The V and J ends lost 3 bases and 6 bases respectively, with 11 bases between them. The CDR3 region is CASSFAGIPEAFF. The CDR3 bases are TGTGCCAGCAGCTTTGCAGGGATCCCTGAAGCTTTCTTT.

Only one count was recorded for this clone. The chain couples TRBV9 to TRBJ1-1; 8 bases map to TRBD1. In germline, CDR1 is SGDLS, CDR2 YYNGEE. V gave up 3 bases and J gave up 7 bases; unmatched junction bases: 5. The CDR3 has 13 amino acids. The CDR3 loop reads CASSAGQELEAFF. CDR3 DNA sequence: TGTGCCAGCAGCGCGGGACAGGAGCTTGAAGCTTTCTTT.

The rearrangement uses TRBV5-5 and TRBJ2-7; 7 bases align to TRBD2. This CDR3 is 15 amino acids long. With 3 bases clipped from V and 7 bases from J, the junction kept 13 bases outside the gene matches. Looked up from germline, CDR1 is SGHKS and CDR2 is YYEKEE (reference sequence). The CDR3: CASSWGRADLLEQYF. In nucleotides, the CDR3 is TGTGCCAGCAGCTGGGGGAGGGCGGACCTACTTGAGCAGTACTTC.